This TCR beta chain is from a study of T cells in Graves' hyperthyroidism and ophthalmopathy. The study's findings and limits: Clonotypes that were expanded in thyroid above 0.001 mostly appeared in blood too.

Using RNA transcripts as the source, TCR beta CDR3 regions were amplified. An initial round of RT-PCR targeting the TCR CDR3 relied on the HTBI primer set. Via MiXCR, TCRdb re-called the multiplex PCR reads, giving one row per CDR3 protein. The sample holds about 610,000 distinct CDR3 sequences, under 60% seen once. This clonotype appeared a few times. Antigen unknown. Trimming stripped 6 bases from V and 6 bases from J, with 18 bases between. The CDR3 loop spans 14 amino acids. Germline V gene data show CDR1 as SNHLY and CDR2 as FYNNEI. This sequence joins TRBV2 and TRBJ2-7, with D tentatively TRBD1 (5 bases). This TCR was sampled from a young woman with Graves' hyperthyroidism. Sequences were obtained from peripheral blood or thyroid tissue (not recorded which). The DNA for the CDR3 is TGTGCCAGCAGGGGCCCCCCACAGGCAGGCGAGCAGTACTTC. It codes for CASRGPPQAGEQYF.